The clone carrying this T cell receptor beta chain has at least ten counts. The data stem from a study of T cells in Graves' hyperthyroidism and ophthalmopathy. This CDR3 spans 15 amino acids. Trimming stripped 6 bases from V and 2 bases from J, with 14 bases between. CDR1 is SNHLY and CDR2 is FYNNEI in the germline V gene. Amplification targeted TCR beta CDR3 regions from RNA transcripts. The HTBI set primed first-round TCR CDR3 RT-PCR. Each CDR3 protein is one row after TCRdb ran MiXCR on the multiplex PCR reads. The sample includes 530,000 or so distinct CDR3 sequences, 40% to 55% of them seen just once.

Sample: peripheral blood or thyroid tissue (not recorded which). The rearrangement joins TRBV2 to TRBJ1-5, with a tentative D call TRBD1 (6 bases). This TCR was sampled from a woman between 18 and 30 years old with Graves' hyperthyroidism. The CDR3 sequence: CASSHRVIRNQPQHF. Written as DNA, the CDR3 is TGTGCCAGCAGCCACAGGGTTATCCGCAATCAGCCCCAGCATTTT.